This T cell receptor (beta chain) was identified during a study of cytomegalovirus exposure and HLA in healthy donors. General study points: Sequence variants that were highly shared formed a cluster that was likely a sequencing artifact.

13 Jbeta primers and 60 Vbeta primers were used for the PCR. Using immunoSEQ multiplex PCR, the repertoire was profiled, and TCRdb retains in-frame clones only, with some absent. The profile covers fewer than 200,000 clones, with about three quarters appearing a single time and 0.75% to 0.8% taken by the ten largest. A remark on this clone: No antigen is known for it.

The CDR3 is 15 amino acids. CDR1 is SNHLY, CDR2 FYNNEI, per germline. J gave up 7 bases and V 6 bases, and 9 bases lay outside the gene matches. The chain couples TRBV2 to TRBJ2-1, with 10 nucleotides matching TRBD2. The sequence was collected from a female donor in good health and CMV-seronegative. The material sequenced was PBMCs. CDR3 DNA: TGTGCCAGCAGCCCGGGGCTAGCGGGAGAAAATGAGCAGTTCTTC. Its protein is CASSPGLAGENEQFF.